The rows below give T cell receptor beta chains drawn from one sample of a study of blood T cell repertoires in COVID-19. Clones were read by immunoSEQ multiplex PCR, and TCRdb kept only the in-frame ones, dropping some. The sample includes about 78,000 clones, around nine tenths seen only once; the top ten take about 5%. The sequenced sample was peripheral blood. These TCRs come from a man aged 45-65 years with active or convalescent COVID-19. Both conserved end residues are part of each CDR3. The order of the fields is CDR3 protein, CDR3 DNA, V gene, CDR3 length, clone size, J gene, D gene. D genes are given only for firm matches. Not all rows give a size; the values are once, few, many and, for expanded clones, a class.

CASIIGGLSTDTQYF | TGTGCCAGCATAATAGGGGGTCTAAGCACAGATACGCAGTATTTT | TRBV2 | 15 | few | TRBJ2-3 | -
CASNMARSGANVLTF | TGTGCCAGCAACATGGCCCGCTCTGGGGCCAACGTCCTGACTTTC | TRBV6-5 | 15 | medium-sized | TRBJ2-6 | -
CASSLARNQPQHF | TGTGCCAGCAGCTTAGCCAGAAATCAGCCCCAGCATTTT | TRBV11-2 | 13 | - | TRBJ1-5 | -
CASSLDYGYTF | TGTGCCAGCAGTTTAGACTACGGCTACACCTTC | TRBV12-3/TRBV12-4 | 11 | - | TRBJ1-2 | -
CASSLPFSTDTQYF | TGTGCCAGCAGCTTACCATTTAGCACAGATACGCAGTATTTT | TRBV7-6 | 14 | few | TRBJ2-3 | -
CASSEGMNTEAFF | TGTGCCAGCAGTGAGGGCATGAACACTGAAGCTTTCTTT | TRBV28 | 13 | - | TRBJ1-1 | -
CASRRGFNEKLFF | TGTGCCAGCCGACGGGGGTTTAATGAAAAACTGTTTTTT | TRBV12-3/TRBV12-4 | 13 | - | TRBJ1-4 | -
CAWSGLAAETQYF | TGTGCCTGGAGTGGACTAGCTGCAGAGACCCAGTACTTC | TRBV30 | 13 | few | TRBJ2-5 | TRBD2
CASSDSSRNSPLHF | TGTGCCAGCAGTGACTCTAGCAGAAATTCACCCCTCCACTTT | TRBV6-4 | 14 | - | TRBJ1-6 | -
CASSELDGQGSEAFF | TGTGCCAGCAGTGAACTCGACGGCCAGGGTAGTGAAGCTTTCTTT | TRBV6-1 | 15 | - | TRBJ1-1 | -
CASSQLGQEKGYTF | TGTGCCAGCAGCCAATTGGGACAGGAGAAGGGCTACACCTTC | TRBV3-1/TRBV3-2 | 14 | - | TRBJ1-2 | TRBD1
CASSPLGSSYNEQFF | TGTGCCAGCAGCCCTTTAGGGAGCTCCTACAATGAGCAGTTCTTC | TRBV14 | 15 | - | TRBJ2-1 | -
CASSDSSQGVQYF | TGCGCCAGCAGCGATTCATCCCAGGGTGTGCAGTACTTC | TRBV5-1 | 13 | - | TRBJ2-7 | -
CASSSGQGRNYGYTF | TGTGCCAGCAGTTCGGGACAGGGGAGGAACTATGGCTACACCTTC | TRBV28 | 15 | - | TRBJ1-2 | TRBD1
CASSYGLGGAGNTIYF | TGTGCCAGCAGTTACGGGCTGGGGGGGGCTGGAAACACCATATATTTT | TRBV6-6 | 16 | - | TRBJ1-3 | -
CASSFQGQHFYNEQFF | TGTGCCAGCAGTTTCCAGGGACAGCATTTCTACAATGAGCAGTTCTTC | TRBV6-5 | 16 | - | TRBJ2-1 | TRBD1
CASSLEVRGGDTQYF | TGTGCCAGCAGCTTAGAGGTCCGTGGCGGGGATACGCAGTATTTT | TRBV11-2 | 15 | - | TRBJ2-3 | -
CAGSTGARTVHEQYF | TGTGCCGGATCGACAGGGGCCCGGACGGTACACGAGCAGTACTTC | TRBV6-5 | 15 | - | TRBJ2-7 | TRBD1
CASYGGMSQPQHF | TGTGCCAGCTACGGGGGGATGAGTCAGCCCCAGCATTTT | TRBV28 | 13 | - | TRBJ1-5 | -
CASSRTSAYEQYF | TGTGCCAGCAGTCGGACTAGTGCCTACGAGCAGTACTTC | TRBV12-3/TRBV12-4 | 13 | - | TRBJ2-7 | TRBD2
CSVEGQGAREAFF | TGCAGCGTGGAAGGACAGGGGGCGCGGGAAGCTTTCTTT | TRBV29-1 | 13 | few | TRBJ1-1 | TRBD1
CASSGQIQFITEAFF | TGTGCCAGCAGCGGACAGATACAGTTTATCACTGAAGCTTTCTTT | TRBV6-6 | 15 | - | TRBJ1-1 | -
CASSFRDKRRDTQYF | TGTGCCAGCAGTTTCCGGGACAAAAGGAGGGATACGCAGTATTTT | TRBV27 | 15 | - | TRBJ2-3 | -
CASQQEYSNQPQHF | TGTGCCAGCCAGCAGGAATATAGCAATCAGCCCCAGCATTTT | TRBV19 | 14 | - | TRBJ1-5 | -
CASETDTQYF | TGTGCCAGCGAGACAGATACGCAGTATTTT | TRBV21-1 | 10 | - | TRBJ2-3 | -
CASSVFNEQFF | TGTGCCAGCAGTGTCTTCAATGAGCAGTTCTTC | TRBV2 | 11 | - | TRBJ2-1 | -
CASSSNRDRGRFLVAKNIQYF | TGCGCCAGCAGTTCCAACCGGGACAGGGGAAGATTTCTCGTAGCCAAAAACATTCAGTACTTC | TRBV23-1 | 21 | few | TRBJ2-4 | TRBD1
CASSPLVREAGNTIYF | TGTGCCAGCAGCCCCTTGGTACGGGAGGCAGGAAACACCATATATTTT | TRBV28 | 16 | - | TRBJ1-3 | -
CAISDQTGGSLGANVLTF | TGTGCCATCAGTGACCAGACAGGGGGCTCATTGGGGGCCAACGTCCTGACTTTC | TRBV10-3 | 18 | - | TRBJ2-6 | TRBD1
CASSAWDRDEKLFF | TGTGCCAGCAGCGCATGGGACAGGGATGAAAAACTGTTTTTT | TRBV9 | 14 | - | TRBJ1-4 | TRBD1
CASSQDLGGERDTQYF | TGTGCCAGCAGCCAAGATTTAGGGGGGGAGCGAGATACGCAGTATTTT | TRBV3-1/TRBV3-2 | 16 | - | TRBJ2-3 | -
CASSEAEGAWQPQHF | TGTGCCAGCAGTGAAGCGGAGGGGGCTTGGCAGCCCCAGCATTTT | TRBV6-1 | 15 | few | TRBJ1-5 | TRBD1
CASSLWSGGTEAFF | TGTGCCAGCAGCTTGTGGTCCGGGGGGACTGAAGCTTTCTTT | TRBV5-4 | 14 | few | TRBJ1-1 | -
CASSSSGGDYNEQFF | TGTGCCAGCAGCTCCTCGGGGGGTGATTACAATGAGCAGTTCTTC | TRBV7-2 | 15 | - | TRBJ2-1 | TRBD2
CASSAYSTGELFF | TGCGCCAGCAGTGCCTACAGCACCGGGGAGCTGTTTTTT | TRBV10-2 | 13 | - | TRBJ2-2 | -
CAGRDGQGLGELFF | TGTGCCGGAAGAGACGGACAGGGCCTGGGGGAACTGTTTTTT | TRBV2 | 14 | many | TRBJ1-4 | TRBD1
CASSIIRGQFNEKLFF | TGTGCCAGCAGCATAATCCGGGGACAGTTTAATGAAAAACTGTTTTTT | TRBV28 | 16 | - | TRBJ1-4 | TRBD1
CASSQGLAGGKSTDTQYF | TGCGCCAGCAGCCAAGGACTAGCGGGGGGGAAAAGCACAGATACGCAGTATTTT | TRBV4-1 | 18 | - | TRBJ2-3 | TRBD2
CATSRGGPTGELFF | TGTGCCACCAGCAGAGGAGGGCCCACCGGGGAGCTGTTTTTT | TRBV15 | 14 | - | TRBJ2-2 | -
CASSQTPGVVGTDTQYF | TGTGCCAGCAGCCAAACACCCGGGGTCGTGGGCACAGATACGCAGTATTTT | TRBV3-1/TRBV3-2 | 17 | - | TRBJ2-3 | -
CASSFGARNQPQHF | TGTGCCAGCAGCTTTGGGGCCCGCAATCAGCCCCAGCATTTT | TRBV7-2 | 14 | - | TRBJ1-5 | -
CASSNRGGSTDTQYF | TGCGCCAGCAGCAACCGGGGGGGCAGCACAGATACGCAGTATTTT | TRBV5-1 | 15 | - | TRBJ2-3 | TRBD2
CASSLGGNYGYTF | TGTGCCAGCAGCTTGGGAGGGAACTATGGCTACACCTTC | TRBV5-6 | 13 | - | TRBJ1-2 | -
CASITGGWDNQPQHF | TGTGCAAGTATTACAGGGGGCTGGGACAATCAGCCCCAGCATTTT | TRBV12-2 | 15 | - | TRBJ1-5 | -
CASTRDRDHNEQFF | TGTGCCAGCACCAGGGACAGGGATCACAATGAGCAGTTCTTC | TRBV27 | 14 | - | TRBJ2-1 | TRBD1
CASSSLPGSTDTQYF | TGCGCCAGCAGCTCACTTCCAGGGAGCACAGATACGCAGTATTTT | TRBV5-1 | 15 | - | TRBJ2-3 | -
CASSLPGTGRYTQYF | TGTGCCAGCAGTCTACCCGGGACAGGGCGGTATACGCAGTATTTT | TRBV28 | 15 | - | TRBJ2-3 | TRBD1
CASSAPRDPEELFF | TGTGCCAGCAGCGCCCCCCGAGATCCCGAGGAGCTGTTTTTT | TRBV9 | 14 | once | TRBJ2-2 | -
CASTYSGFGFEAFF | TGTGCCAGCACCTACAGCGGGTTTGGGTTTGAAGCTTTCTTT | TRBV6-5 | 14 | - | TRBJ1-1 | -
CASSPGTQETQYF | TGTGCCAGCAGTCCAGGAACCCAAGAGACCCAGTACTTC | TRBV28 | 13 | - | TRBJ2-5 | -
CATSYTDTQYF | TGTGCCACCAGCTACACAGATACGCAGTATTTT | TRBV24-1 | 11 | - | TRBJ2-3 | -
CATQRGQGVEKLFF | TGTGCCACCCAAAGGGGACAGGGCGTTGAAAAACTGTTTTTT | TRBV10-3 | 14 | - | TRBJ1-4 | TRBD1
CASSQRQEETQYF | TGTGCCAGCTCACAACGACAAGAAGAGACCCAGTACTTC | TRBV18 | 13 | - | TRBJ2-5 | -
CASSQKILAMDSYEQYF | TGTGCCAGCAGCCAAAAGATTCTGGCCATGGACAGCTACGAGCAGTACTTC | TRBV5-4 | 17 | - | TRBJ2-7 | -
CASSEGGAFYNEQFF | TGCGCCAGCAGTGAGGGAGGGGCCTTCTACAATGAGCAGTTCTTC | TRBV10-1 | 15 | once | TRBJ2-1 | -